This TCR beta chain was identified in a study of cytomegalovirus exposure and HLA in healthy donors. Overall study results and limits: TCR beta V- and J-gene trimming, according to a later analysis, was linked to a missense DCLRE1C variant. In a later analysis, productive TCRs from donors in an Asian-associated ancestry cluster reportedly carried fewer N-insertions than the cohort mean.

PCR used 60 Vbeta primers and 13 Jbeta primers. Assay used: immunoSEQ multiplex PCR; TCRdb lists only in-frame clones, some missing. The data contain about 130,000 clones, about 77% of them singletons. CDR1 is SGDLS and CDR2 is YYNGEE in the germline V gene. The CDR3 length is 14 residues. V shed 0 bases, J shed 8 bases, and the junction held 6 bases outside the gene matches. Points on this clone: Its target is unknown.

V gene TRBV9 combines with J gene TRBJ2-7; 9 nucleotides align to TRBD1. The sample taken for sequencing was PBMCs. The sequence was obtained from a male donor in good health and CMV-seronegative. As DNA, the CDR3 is TGTGCCAGCAGCGTAGCACAGGGGGCTTATAAGCAGTACTTC. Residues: CASSVAQGAYKQYF.